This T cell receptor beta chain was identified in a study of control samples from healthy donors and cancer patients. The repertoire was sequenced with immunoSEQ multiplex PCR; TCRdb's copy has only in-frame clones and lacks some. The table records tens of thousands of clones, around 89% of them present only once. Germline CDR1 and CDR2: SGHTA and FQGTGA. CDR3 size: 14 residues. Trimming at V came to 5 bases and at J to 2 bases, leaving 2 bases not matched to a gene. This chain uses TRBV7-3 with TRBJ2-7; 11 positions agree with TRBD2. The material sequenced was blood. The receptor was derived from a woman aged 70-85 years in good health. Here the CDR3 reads CASSVSGGAYEQYF. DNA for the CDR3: TGTGCCAGCAGCGTTAGCGGGGGGGCCTACGAGCAGTACTTC.